This is a list of T cell receptor beta chains from one sample in a study of T-cell reconstitution after alpha-beta-depleted transplantation in children. MiXCR, applied by TCRdb to the PCR reads, yields one record per CDR3 protein. The data contain 550,000 to 600,000 distinct CDR3 sequences, more than 20% of them singletons. Here the sequenced sample was PBMCs, mostly from graft donor cells, taken 360 days after TCRalphabeta/CD19-depleted stem cell transplant. The receptors were sampled from a boy in the first two years of life who had a stem cell transplant for acute myeloid leukemia, so the T cells may come from the graft donor. Each CDR3 is given with its conserved first and last residue. A D gene is named only where the DNA matches it firmly. Not every row has a clone size; where given, it reads once, few, many or a size class.

cdr3_nt cdr3_aa j_call clone_size d_call v_call
TGTGCCAGCAGCGAGACCGGGACAGGGAGTAATTCACCCCTCCACTTT CASSETGTGSNSPLHF TRBJ1-6 few TRBD1 TRBV11-2
TGCGCCAGCGCCTCAAGCCGCCCCTCCTACAATGAGCAGTTCTTC CASASSRPSYNEQFF TRBJ2-1 NA NA TRBV5-1
TGTGCCAGCAGCGTACAGATCGGGGACAATGAGCAGTTCTTC CASSVQIGDNEQFF TRBJ2-1 few NA TRBV9
TGCGCCAGCAGCTTGGCAGGGGCCAGGGCCACTGAAGCTTTCTTT CASSLAGARATEAFF TRBJ1-1 NA NA TRBV5-1
TGTGCCAGCAGTTTTTACGGTCTCGCGTTGGGGGGTAGAGAGGCCGGGGAGCTGTTTTTT CASSFYGLALGGREAGELFF TRBJ2-2 many NA TRBV27
TGCAGTGCTAGCATCCGGACAGACGAGCAGTACTTC CSASIRTDEQYF TRBJ2-7 NA NA TRBV20-1
TGTGCCAGCAGTTACGGCAAGGGCAGGTCCACAGATACGCAGTATTTT CASSYGKGRSTDTQYF TRBJ2-3 NA NA TRBV6-5
TGTGCCATTGGGGGGAGAGCGAACACTGAAGCTTTCTTT CAIGGRANTEAFF TRBJ1-1 many NA TRBV12-3/TRBV12-4
TGCAGTGCTAGTGACGGGATACATAGCACAGATACGCAGTATTTT CSASDGIHSTDTQYF TRBJ2-3 many NA TRBV20-1
TGTGCCAGCAGCTTCACAGGGCAGGAGACCCAGTACTTC CASSFTGQETQYF TRBJ2-5 many NA TRBV11-3
TGCAGTGCTTCCTCGGACAGGAACTATGGCTACACCTTC CSASSDRNYGYTF TRBJ1-2 NA TRBD1 TRBV20-1
TGTGCCAGCAGCTCACAGGGTGGGGGGCAAGAGACCCAGTACTTC CASSSQGGGQETQYF TRBJ2-5 NA NA TRBV11-2
TGCGCCAGCAGCCAGCGCCTAGCGGGAGATCATGAGCAGTTCTTC CASSQRLAGDHEQFF TRBJ2-1 few TRBD2 TRBV4-3
TGTGCCAGCAGTTTATACTGGCGGCAAGAGACCCAGTACTTC CASSLYWRQETQYF TRBJ2-5 many NA TRBV25-1
TGTGCCAGCAGTTACCTAGGCGAGAATGAGCAGTTCTTC CASSYLGENEQFF TRBJ2-1 NA NA TRBV6-5
TGTGCCAGCAGTTATCCAGTCCCTCGAGCACTCTACTACAATGAGCAGTTCTTC CASSYPVPRALYYNEQFF TRBJ2-1 many NA TRBV6-2/TRBV6-3
TGTGCCAGCAGTTCCGGACGGGGCGAGCAGTACTTC CASSSGRGEQYF TRBJ2-7 few NA TRBV6-6
TGTGCCAGCAGCTTGGGACTGCCCAATCAGCCCCAGCATTTT CASSLGLPNQPQHF TRBJ1-5 few NA TRBV5-6
TGCGCCAGCAGCCAAGATCTTCGAAATACTGAAGCTTTCTTT CASSQDLRNTEAFF TRBJ1-1 few NA TRBV4-3
TGCGCCAGCAGCCAAGACGGACAGGTCAATCAGCCCCAGCATTTT CASSQDGQVNQPQHF TRBJ1-5 NA TRBD1 TRBV4-1
TGTGCCAGCTCACCTACAGGAATGGGCTACGAGCAGTACTTC CASSPTGMGYEQYF TRBJ2-7 once NA TRBV18
TGTGCCACCTTACAGGGGAGAGTCTACGAGCAGTACTTC CATLQGRVYEQYF TRBJ2-7 many TRBD1 TRBV6-2/TRBV6-3
TGCGCCAGTCAGGGACAGGGGGCGGACTATGGCTACACCTTC CASQGQGADYGYTF TRBJ1-2 NA TRBD1 TRBV4-1
TGCAGTGCTAGTGCCGGGGGGGTACGCAATGAGCAGTTCTTC CSASAGGVRNEQFF TRBJ2-1 few TRBD2 TRBV20-1
TGTGCCAGCAGCCAAACAGCTCTAGTCGAGCAGTACTTC CASSQTALVEQYF TRBJ2-7 few NA TRBV14
TGTGCCAGCAGACCGGGACATTCAAGAGGGGGCTACACCTTC CASRPGHSRGGYTF TRBJ1-2 few NA TRBV12-3/TRBV12-4
TGTGCCAGCAGTGAATTCTTCGCGGAGACCTATGGCTACACCTTC CASSEFFAETYGYTF TRBJ1-2 many NA TRBV25-1
TGCAGTGCTAGACCTGGCGGGGGCTCCTACAATGAGCAGTTCTTC CSARPGGGSYNEQFF TRBJ2-1 many TRBD2 TRBV20-1